The 21 T cell receptor beta chains given below trace back to one sample, sequenced in a study of T cells in Graves' hyperthyroidism and ophthalmopathy (dated by TCRdb to the late 2010s). Receptor libraries were prepared by multiplex PCR. TCRdb lists the instrument as Illumina HiSeq 2000. The TCR beta CDR3 regions were amplified from the RNA transcripts. For the first round of RT-PCR on the TCR CDR3, the HTBI primer set was used together with the Qiagen OneStep RT-PCR kit. TCRdb reran the public reads through fastp at Q25 and MiXCR, keeping productive beta chains. CDR3 protein duplicates are merged, each entry listing the most common genes and DNA. The sample includes about 99,000 distinct CDR3 sequences, with about 50% observed a single time. The leading ten clones occupy about 25% of the sample. Specimen: blood. Receptor source: a man aged 35-49 years with Graves' hyperthyroidism.

With respect to this clonotype: This may stem from a read error, because a much larger clone lies one nucleotide away. The V and J genes are TRBV7-3 and TRBJ2-5; TRBD1 is a possible D gene (5 bases). Germline lookup yields CDR1 SGHTA and CDR2 FQGTGA. V was pared by 3 bases and J by 7 bases, with 21 bases between. The CDR3 runs to 16 residues. The CDR3 loop is CASSLAAQGWKGTQYF. In DNA form, the CDR3 reads TGTGCCAGCAGCTTGGCGGCCCAGGGATGGAAAGGGACCCAGTACTTC.

This chain joins TRBV20-1 and TRBJ2-5; 10 bases align to TRBD1. CDR1 is DFQATT, CDR2 SNEGSKA, per germline (reference sequence). The CDR3 is 17 residues long. V was clipped by 0 bases and J by 9 bases; unmatched bases: 16. This chain's CDR3 is CSARDRRQGAGNQPQYF. CDR3 DNA: TGCAGTGCTAGAGATCGGCGACAGGGGGCAGGCAATCAGCCCCAGTACTTC.

Points on this clonotype: The junction and the germline gene differ at one end; a read error may be behind it. The chain employs TRBV20-1 and TRBJ2-5, with a possible D match to TRBD2 (6 bases). This CDR3 has 14 amino acids. Germline CDR1 and CDR2: DFQATT and SNEGSKA (reference sequence). CDR3 residues: CSARVVLGRETQDF. DNA of the CDR3: TGCAGTGCTAGGGTGGTACTAGGTCGGGAGACCCAGGACTTC.

The chain links TRBV25-1 to TRBJ1-2; 9 bases align to TRBD1. V lost 2 bases to trimming and J lost 8 bases; unmatched junction nucleotides: 9. Germline CDR1 reads MGHDK; CDR2 reads SYGVNS. The CDR3 is 15 amino acids. DNA for the CDR3: TGTGCCAGCAGTGAAGTAAGGAGGACAGGGGACGGCTACACCTTC. Its protein product is CASSEVRRTGDGYTF.

This clonotype has a count of ten or more. The J gene is TRBJ1-6, the V gene TRBV7-9; D perhaps matches TRBD1 (6 bases). The CDR3 spans 14 residues. The germline V gene has CDR1 SEHNR and CDR2 FQNEAQ (reference sequence). Trimming took off 6 bases at V and 1 base at J, with 7 bases between the two ends. In DNA, the CDR3 is TGTGCCAGCAGTACAGGGTCCTATAATTCACCCCTCCACTTT. It codes for CASSTGSYNSPLHF.

This chain uses TRBV5-6 with TRBJ2-5; TRBD2 agrees at 7 bases. The ends lost 2 bases at V and 4 bases at J; junction bases unmatched: 8. The CDR3 length is 15 residues. Germline V gives CDR1 SGHDT, CDR2 YYEEEE. CDR3 residues: CASSLMSGVGETQYF. DNA for the CDR3: TGTGCCAGCAGCTTAATGAGCGGGGTAGGAGAGACCCAGTACTTC.

This clonotype appeared many times. The V gene is TRBV7-2, the J gene TRBJ2-5; TRBD1 might be the D (5 bases). The CDR3 is made up of 15 amino acids. Germline lookup yields CDR1 SGHTA and CDR2 FQGNSA. Trimming stripped 5 bases from V and 1 base from J, with 14 bases between. CDR3 bases: TGTGCCAGCAGCGTTAATACAGGATTCCAAGAGACCCAGTACTTC. Its translation is CASSVNTGFQETQYF. The whole variable domain, remainder taken from reference TRBV7-2 and TRBJ2-5, is GAGVSQSPSNKVTEKGKDVELRCDPISGHTALYWYRQSLGQGLEFLIYFQGNSAPDKSGLPSDRFSAERTGGSVSTLTIQRTQQEDSAVYLCASSVNTGFQETQYFGPGTRLLVL.

In its sample, this clonotype was seen a few times. A read error may be the cause here, since a much bigger clone is one base away. This sequence joins TRBV6-1 and TRBJ2-7; 8 positions agree with TRBD1. CDR1 and CDR2 from the germline V gene are MNHNS and SASEGT. CDR3 size: 13 residues. Germline trimming cut 7 bases from V and 3 bases from J; bases unmatched to any gene: 5. The chain's CDR3 is CASTVTGVYEQYF. The DNA for the CDR3 is TGTGCCAGCACAGTGACAGGGGTCTACGAGCAGTACTTC.

This clonotype was picked up many times. This sequence joins TRBV12-3 or TRBV12-4 and TRBJ2-2; the match to TRBD1 covers 8 bases. With V trimmed by 6 bases and J by 7 bases, 7 bases remained unmatched. The CDR3 is 14 residues long. DNA of the CDR3: TGTGCCAGCAGCCGGGACAGGATTAACGGGGAGCTGTTTTTT. This codes for CASSRDRINGELFF.

A remark on this clonotype: Being one base from a much bigger clone, this may be a read error. J is TRBJ1-1 and V is TRBV12-3 or TRBV12-4; 8 nucleotides match TRBD1. This CDR3 has 15 amino acids. V was pared by 3 bases and J by 6 bases, with 9 bases of the junction left unmatched. CDR3 protein: CASSLGRGLYAEAFF. The CDR3 DNA sequence: TGTGCCAGCAGTTTGGGCAGGGGGCTGTACGCTGAAGCTTTCTTT.

Ten or more counts support this clonotype. The V gene is TRBV6-5, the J gene TRBJ2-7; perhaps TRBD1 as D (5 bases). This CDR3 comprises 15 residues. Germline V gives CDR1 MNHEY, CDR2 SVGAGI. The V end was cut by 0 bases, the J end by 2 bases, with 11 bases between. This chain's CDR3 is CASSYSSGNAYEQYF. The CDR3 coding sequence is TGTGCCAGCAGTTACTCGTCAGGGAATGCCTACGAGCAGTACTTC.

This clonotype was seen at least ten times. The CDR3 region is CASTWDLGNQPQHF. CDR3 in DNA: TGTGCCAGCACCTGGGACCTGGGGAATCAGCCCCAGCATTTT. This sequence joins TRBV5-5 and TRBJ1-5, with D possibly being TRBD1 (5 bases). Germline CDR1 reads SGHKS; CDR2 reads YYEKEE (reference sequence). V was cut by 6 bases and J by 4 bases, with 14 bases left in between. CDR3 length: 14 residues.

Of note for this clonotype: Because the CDR3's place on the DNA is in doubt, the DNA is left out and the CDR3 is given as listed by TCRdb. This chain links TRBV9 with TRBJ2-2; the table calls TRBD1, which could not be checked here. The germline CDR1 and CDR2 sequences are SGDLS and YYNGEE. The CDR3 length equals 20 residues, ends included. The CDR3 sequence: CASSVAGTGVETQYFGELFF.

This clonotype was counted many times. The chain recombines TRBV11-1 with TRBJ2-1, with D perhaps matching TRBD1 (5 bases). Germline-derived CDR1 and CDR2 are SGHAT and FQDESV (reference sequence). With 5 bases removed from V and 5 bases from J, the gap between germline ends came to 19 bases. CDR3 length: 16 residues. The CDR3 here is CASSPSFRALDNEQFF. CDR3 coding DNA: TGTGCCAGCAGCCCCTCTTTCAGGGCCCTCGACAATGAGCAGTTCTTC.

V and J are TRBV19 and TRBJ2-7; 8 nucleotides agree with TRBD2. With V trimmed by 11 bases and J by 2 bases, 14 bases remained unmatched. The CDR3 has 15 residues. Germline CDR1 is LNHDA and CDR2 is SQIVND (reference sequence). In nucleotides, the CDR3 is TGTGCCTGGAGTGACTTAGCGGGATTAACCTACGAGCAGTACTTC. This codes for CAWSDLAGLTYEQYF.

This chain joins TRBV7-9 and TRBJ2-7, with a weak D call TRBD1 (5 bases). The V gene lost 10 bases and the J gene lost 7 bases, with 20 bases spanning the gap. The length of the CDR3 is 13 residues. Germline CDR1 and CDR2: SEHNR and FQNEAQ (reference sequence). The CDR3 nucleotides read TGTGCCAACACTATCCCGGGCAGGGATGAGCAGTACTTC. Residues: CANTIPGRDEQYF.

This clonotype has a handful of counts. A much larger clone is a single base away; this may be a read error. The chain uses TRBV20-1 and TRBJ2-5; D may be TRBD2 (7 bases). Germline V gene sequence: CDR1 DFQATT, CDR2 SNEGSKA (reference sequence). CDR3 length: 15 residues. The CDR3 nucleotides read TGCAGTGCTAGAGATCCGGGGGGCTCCCTGGGGACCCAGGACTTC. It encodes CSARDPGGSLGTQDF.

This clonotype was found a few times. One end of the junction fails to match germline, which may point to a read error. V is TRBV4-1 and J is TRBJ1-1, with D unclear. CDR1 MGHRA and CDR2 YSYEKL come from the germline V gene. The CDR3 runs to 13 residues. CDR3 in DNA: TGTGCCAGCAGCCAAATGATGAACACTGAAGCTTTCTTT. Protein product: CASSQMMNTEAFF.

There are many counts of this clonotype. CDR3 residues: CASSRQGLGLSAGYTF. As DNA, the CDR3 is TGTGCCAGTAGTCGTCAGGGTCTGGGCCTAAGTGCGGGCTACACCTTC. This sequence joins TRBV19 and TRBJ1-2, with D possibly being TRBD1 (5 bases). The length of the CDR3 is 16 residues. Germline V gives CDR1 LNHDA, CDR2 SQIVND (reference sequence). V lost 5 bases and J 8 bases, leaving 24 bases between the germline ends.

Many counts were recorded for this clonotype. The gene calls are TRBV2 and TRBJ2-3, with 11 bases fitting TRBD1. Germline assignment: CDR1 SNHLY and CDR2 FYNNEI. This CDR3 spans 17 amino acids. Trimming at V came to 2 bases and at J to 0 bases, leaving 4 bases not matched to a gene. The CDR3 sequence: CASSEWDRGGSTDTQYF. DNA of the CDR3: TGTGCCAGCAGTGAATGGGACAGGGGGGGAAGCACAGATACGCAGTATTTT.

Turning to this clonotype: The junction departs from the called germline gene at one end, perhaps through a read error. The gene calls are TRBV7-2 and TRBJ2-7, with a possible D match to TRBD2 (6 bases). Germline CDR1 and CDR2: SGHTA and FQGNSA. The CDR3 spans 15 residues. The CDR3 DNA reads as TGTGCCAGCAGCCCCCCCGTGGTGACGGGAGACGAGCGGTACTTC. Translated: CASSPPVVTGDERYF.